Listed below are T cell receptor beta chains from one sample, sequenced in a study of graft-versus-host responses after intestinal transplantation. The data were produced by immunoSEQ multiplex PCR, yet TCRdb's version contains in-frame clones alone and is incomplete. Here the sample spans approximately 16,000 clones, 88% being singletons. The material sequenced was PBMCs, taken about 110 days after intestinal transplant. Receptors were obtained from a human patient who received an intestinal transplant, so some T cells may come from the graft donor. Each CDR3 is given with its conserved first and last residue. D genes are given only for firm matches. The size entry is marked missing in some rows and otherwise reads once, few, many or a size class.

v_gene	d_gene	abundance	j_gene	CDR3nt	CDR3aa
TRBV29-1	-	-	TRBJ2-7	TGCAGCGTTGTCCGGGACCACTCCTACGAGCAGTACTTC	CSVVRDHSYEQYF
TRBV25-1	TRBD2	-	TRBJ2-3	TGTGCCAGCAGTGCCTCACTAGCGGGAAGGGCAGATACGCAGTATTTT	CASSASLAGRADTQYF
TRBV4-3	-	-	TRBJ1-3	TGCGCCAGCAGTCCGGACGGTCTCTCTGGAAACACCATATATTTT	CASSPDGLSGNTIYF
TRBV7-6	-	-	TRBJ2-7	TGTGCCAGCAGCTTAACTGGTCAGAACGAGCAGTACTTC	CASSLTGQNEQYF
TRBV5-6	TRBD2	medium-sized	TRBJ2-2	TGTGCCAGCAGCTTACTAGCGGGAGTTGTCGGGGAGCTGTTTTTT	CASSLLAGVVGELFF
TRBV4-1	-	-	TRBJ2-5	TGCGCCAGCAGCCAAACCCATGACAGCTACCAAGAGACCCAGTACTTC	CASSQTHDSYQETQYF
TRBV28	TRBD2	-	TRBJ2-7	TGTGCCAGCAGCCGTGGTCCGGGACTAGCGGGAACGAAGCAGTACTTC	CASSRGPGLAGTKQYF
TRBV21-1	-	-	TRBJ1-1	TGTGCCAGCAGCCTACGAGGACAGGGGGGCGGTCGGACTGAAGCTTTCTTT	CASSLRGQGGGRTEAFF
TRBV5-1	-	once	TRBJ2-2	TGCGCCAGCAGCTTGGCCAACAGGCCCGGCGTCGCCGGGGAGCTGTTTTTT	CASSLANRPGVAGELFF
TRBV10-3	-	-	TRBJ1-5	TGTGCCATCAGTGAGTCGGAGTATAGCAATCAGCCCCAGCATTTT	CAISESEYSNQPQHF
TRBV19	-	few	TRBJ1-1	TGCTCGTCTGCGGGCAGCCGGAACACTGAAGCTTTCTTT	CSSAGSRNTEAFF
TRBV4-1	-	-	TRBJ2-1	TGCGCCAGCAGACCCGGGCAGGGCTCTTCCGAGCAGTTCTTC	CASRPGQGSSEQFF
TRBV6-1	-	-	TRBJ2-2	TGTGCCAGCAGTGGACGTTTTCCTTTTAACACCGGGGAGCTGTTTTTT	CASSGRFPFNTGELFF
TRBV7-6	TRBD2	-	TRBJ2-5	TGTGCCAGCAGCTCGATATCGGGACTAGCGGAGACCCAGTACTTC	CASSSISGLAETQYF
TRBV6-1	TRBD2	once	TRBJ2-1	TGTGCCAGCACCGGGACTAGCTACAATGAGCAGTTCTTC	CASTGTSYNEQFF
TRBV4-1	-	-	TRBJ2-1	TGCGCCAGCAGCTCGGGAGAGGGCCTCGACCACTACAATGAGCAGTTCTTC	CASSSGEGLDHYNEQFF
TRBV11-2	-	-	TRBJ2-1	TGTGCCAGCAGCTTGGGCGGGACCAGCTCCTACAATGAGCAGTTCTTC	CASSLGGTSSYNEQFF
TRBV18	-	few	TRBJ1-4	TGTGCCAGCTCACCGTCTCTGGGGGCCACTACTGAAAAACTGTTTTTT	CASSPSLGATTEKLFF
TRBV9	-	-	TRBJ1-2	TGTGCCAGCAGCGTAGACAGGGCAAACTATGGCTACACCTTC	CASSVDRANYGYTF
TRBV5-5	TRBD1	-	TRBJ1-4	TGTGCCAGCAGCTTGGAACAGGGGATAGGGAATGAAAAACTGTTTTTT	CASSLEQGIGNEKLFF
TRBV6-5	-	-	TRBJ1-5	TGTGCCAGCAGTTACGGCAACCCGTACAATCAGCCCCAGCATTTT	CASSYGNPYNQPQHF
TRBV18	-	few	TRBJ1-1	TGTGCCAGCTCACCCCCGGCCGGAGTCTGGTACGAAGCTTTCTTT	CASSPPAGVWYEAFF
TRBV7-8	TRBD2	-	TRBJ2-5	TGTGCCAGCAGCTCAGGGACTATTTTACAAGAGACCCAGTACTTC	CASSSGTILQETQYF
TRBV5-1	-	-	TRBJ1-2	TGCGCCAGCAGCTTGGGCCGGCGTGGGCGGGACTATGGCTACACCTTC	CASSLGRRGRDYGYTF
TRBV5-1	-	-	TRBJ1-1	TGCGCCAGCAGCTTGGGGGCGCCGGGTGAAGCTTTCTTT	CASSLGAPGEAFF
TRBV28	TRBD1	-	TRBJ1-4	TGTGCCAGCAGTTTCCTCAGGGGGGAGGTTGCAACTAATGAAAAACTGTTTTTT	CASSFLRGEVATNEKLFF
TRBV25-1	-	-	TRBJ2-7	TGTGCCAGCAGTACACCGGGACACGAGTACGAGCAGTACTTC	CASSTPGHEYEQYF
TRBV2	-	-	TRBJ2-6	TGTGCCAGCAGTCTCCATCGTTACCCGATACAAAGTCGGGCCAACGTCCTGACTTTC	CASSLHRYPIQSRANVLTF
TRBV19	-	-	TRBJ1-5	TGTGCCAGTAGGACCGGGAACGCACGCAATCAGCCCCAGCATTTT	CASRTGNARNQPQHF
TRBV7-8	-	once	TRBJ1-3	TGTGCCAGCAGCCCTGGGATTACTGGAAACACCATATATTTT	CASSPGITGNTIYF
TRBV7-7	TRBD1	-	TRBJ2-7	TGTGCCAGCAGCCGAGGGACAGGGTCAACCTACGAGCAGTACTTC	CASSRGTGSTYEQYF
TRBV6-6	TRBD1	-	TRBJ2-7	TGTGCCAGCAGTTACCCGGGACAGACAAGCTCCTACGAGCAGTACTTC	CASSYPGQTSSYEQYF
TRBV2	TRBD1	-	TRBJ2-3	TGTGCCAGCGGCGTACCGGGACAGATGAACACAGATACGCAGTATTTT	CASGVPGQMNTDTQYF
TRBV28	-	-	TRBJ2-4	TGTGCCAGCGTTGGTCCAGGGGAGTCGGACATTCAGTACTTC	CASVGPGESDIQYF
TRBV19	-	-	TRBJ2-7	TGTGCCAGTAGTAACACAGGGTCTCTTTACGAGCAGTACTTC	CASSNTGSLYEQYF